This note documents a single TCR beta chain sequence. This clone was counted a single time. Its antigen is currently not known. Base qualities are not recorded, but no much larger clone differs from it by a single base. At the junction V is shortened by 5 bases and J by 2 bases, with 9 bases in between. Sequences SNHLY (CDR1) and FYNNEI (CDR2) are obtained from the germline V gene. The CDR3 contains 13 residues, cysteine and phenylalanine counted. The read is trimmed to its CDR3 DNA, 39 bases read in frame from base 1. The data were obtained in a study of blood T cell repertoires in COVID-19 (dated by TCRdb to the early 2020s). For the study in its entirety: The collaborator samples originated in the United States, Italy and Spain and spanned the acute and convalescent phases of COVID-19. The material from the prospective study consisted of cDNA or gDNA derived from T cells, B-cell-depleted T cells, or PBMCs. The dataset comprised deeply sampled blood TCRbeta repertoires from subjects exposed to, actively infected with, or recovered from COVID-19. The repertoires were released in a freely available public database intended as a resource for research on the immune response to SARS-CoV-2. Samples were obtained from the ongoing ImmuneRACE study (first 160 participants) and from over 1,000 subjects provided by 6 global collaborators. A de-identified subject ID, COVID-19 status, age in years and sex were almost always included in the sample metadata. HLA class I and class II types, where available, came from metadata supplied by the sample provider rather than from assay-based typing. General conclusions and limits of the study: How much clinical and demographic metadata was included differed by source and by participant, and the metadata was provided uncurated.

TCRbeta CDR3 regions were amplified from genomic DNA by means of the immunoSEQ Assay, a bias-controlled multiplex PCR. Per the authors' processing: Nucleated cell counts per sample were estimated from amplification of reference gene primers within the assay. Sequence reads were collapsed and filtered to measure the absolute abundance of every unique TCRbeta CDR3 rearrangement. Productive Simpson clonality was computed per sample as the square root of Simpson's diversity index over productive rearrangements. Entries here come from immuneACCESS through TCRdb and include only in-frame sequences with V and J called. Some clones fail to appear in such tables; in the studies checked, an unresolved V gene covers under half of the shortfall, and the cause of the remainder is unknown. V, J and clone size are taken as reported in that table, and D and trimming were inferred from the DNA itself. This sample has approximately 240,000 clones in its table, and around 80% of those were observed once. The ten top clones hold approximately 1.5% of the sample.

Samples from volunteer blood donors who had recovered from COVID-19 were contributed by a second Seattle source. Each collaborating institution followed its own protocols to collect whole blood in K2EDTA tubes. For TCRbeta analysis, collaborator samples were shipped as frozen whole blood, as isolated PBMCs, or as DNA extracted from either sample type. The chain is made from TRBV2 and TRBJ1-1; TRBD1 is a possible D gene, resting on 5 matching bases. The sequencing input was peripheral blood. The receptor's source is a woman in her forties who had recovered from COVID-19. The DNA sequence is TGTGCCAGCAGTCGGGACTACAACACTGAAGCTTTCTTT. The encoded protein is CASSRDYNTEAFF.